This TCR beta chain emerged from a study of OX40 agonist ivuxolimab in advanced cancers. About the research overall: Enrolled patients in dose escalation had cancers that were hepatocellular carcinoma, melanoma, renal cell or head and neck cancer. Findings of the study overall: Expanded clones were, on average, more numerous among CD8+ T cells than CD4+.

A remark on this clone: Its target is not known.

Data came from immunoSEQ multiplex PCR; TCRdb stores just in-frame clones and leaves some out. The sample has tens of thousands of clones; about 85% are singletons. J gave up 0 bases and V 2 bases, and 6 bases lay outside the gene matches. Per the germline V gene, CDR1 is MRHNA and CDR2 is SNTAGT. The CDR3 loop spans 18 amino acids. The J gene is TRBJ2-1, the V gene TRBV6-4; 11 bases fit TRBD2. The sample in question was CD4+ or CD8+ T cells sorted from blood, obtained in a trial of the OX40 agonist ivuxolimab. The clonotype comes from an adult with an advanced solid tumor such as melanoma, head and neck, liver or kidney cancer. The CDR3 is CASSDGLAGGGSYNEQFF. CDR3 DNA sequence: TGTGCCAGCAGTGACGGTCTAGCGGGGGGCGGCTCCTACAATGAGCAGTTCTTC.